This T cell receptor (beta chain) was sequenced during a study of CD8 T cells in ankylosing spondylitis (dated by TCRdb to the late 2010s). Regarding the study in general: To find TCR variants linked to disease, the study profiled T cell receptor beta repertoires in ankylosing spondylitis patients and healthy donors. The full study cohort was made up of 20 to 25 ankylosing spondylitis patients and about a hundred healthy donors. Peripheral blood samples were taken, and synovial fluid was additionally collected from ankylosing spondylitis patients.

The investigation overall reported the following: Blood from ankylosing spondylitis patients appeared to be characterized by a TCR beta motif made up of several highly homologous amino acid variants. The disease-linked clones had a CD8+ phenotype and were found at relatively low frequencies in peripheral blood. The disease-linked clones were reported to be significantly enriched in matched synovial fluid samples from ankylosing spondylitis patients. Some motif variants had previously been reported in the synovial fluid and blood of reactive arthritis patients, which suggests shared mechanisms of disease initiation.

This clonotype was seen repeatedly, ten times or more. Its cognate antigen has yet to be identified. The sample holds no much larger clone one base away, and base qualities are not on file. The listed sequencing device is Illumina HiSeq 2500. Quantitative 5'-RACE with molecular barcodes was the method used to prepare the TCR beta libraries. Concerning the study's data processing: A new computational method based on a probabilistic model of VDJ rearrangement was used to identify disease-linked TCR variants. In-frame beta chains were kept once TCRdb had trimmed the public reads at Q25 with fastp and called clones with MiXCR. Rows merge per CDR3 protein into single entries with the most common DNA and genes. TCRdb, rather than the study authors, made the V and J calls. Across this sample there are tens of thousands of distinct CDR3 sequences, with 9.5% to 12% seen only once. Clones ranked in the top ten supply around 1.5% of the sample.

Taken from cysteine to phenylalanine, the CDR3 has 13 residues. Of the read, only the CDR3 DNA is kept; its 39 bases are in frame from base 1. CDR1 is given as MNHNS and CDR2 as SASEGT, both from the germline V gene. Trimmed from V: 5 bases; trimmed from J: 7 bases; junction bases lacking a gene match: 2. The rearrangement combines TRBV6-1 with TRBJ2-4, with 10 bases aligning to TRBD1. The TCR originated in a male donor with ankylosing spondylitis or in good health (not recorded which). The source material was blood, either unsorted or a sorted T cell fraction (not recorded which). This receptor has the CDR3 CASSRQGANIQYF. The DNA sequence is given as TGTGCCAGCAGTAGACAGGGGGCTAACATTCAGTACTTC.